The 32 T cell receptor beta chains below all came from one sample that was sequenced in a study of Ad26.COV2.S vaccination and SARS-CoV-2 variants. Regarding treatment: 15 to 20 received Ad26.COV2.S at low or high dose, single or two shots; 5 received placebo; per-sample allocation not given. Day 63 following the first vaccine or placebo injection was when the samples were taken. Some clones are missing from TCRdb's copy, which holds only in-frame ones; the method was immunoSEQ multiplex PCR. The table includes 380,000 or so clones, around 82% detected once. The starting material was peripheral blood, obtained in a trial of Ad26.COV2.S vaccine versus placebo. These receptors originate from a person aged 18-60 years who received the Ad26.COV2.S COVID-19 vaccine or a placebo.

Only a few counts were recorded for this clone. This chain uses TRBV2 with TRBJ2-2, with 11 bases fitting TRBD2. In germline, CDR1 is SNHLY, CDR2 FYNNEI. CDR3 length: 16 amino acids. V was pared by 6 bases and J by 1 base, with 4 bases of the junction left unmatched. The chain's CDR3 is CASRRGLAGNTGELFF. DNA for the CDR3: TGTGCCAGCAGGAGAGGACTAGCGGGGAACACCGGGGAGCTGTTTTTT. Supplemented by reference TRBV2 and TRBJ2-2, the full variable domain reads EPEVTQTPSHQVTQMGQEVILRCVPISNHLYFYWYRQILGQKVEFLVSFYNNEISEKSEIFDDQFSVERPDGSNFTLKIRSTKLEDSAMYFCASRRGLAGNTGELFFGEGSRLTVL.

The chain employs TRBV6-5 and TRBJ1-2; no clear D. Per the germline V gene, CDR1 is MNHEY and CDR2 is SVGAGI. There are 13 residues in the CDR3. Trimming shortened V by 5 bases and J by 8 bases, and 15 bases separated the two germline ends. The chain's CDR3 is CASSTFVTEGYTF. CDR3 sequence (DNA): TGTGCCAGCAGTACATTCGTTACAGAGGGCTACACCTTC.

The gene calls are TRBV4-2 and TRBJ2-3, with 9 bases lining up with TRBD2. CDR3 size: 17 residues. Trimming took 4 bases from V and 4 from J; bases not matched to a gene: 12. The germline gives CDR1 LGHNA, CDR2 YNFKEQ. The CDR3 spells CASSLRGIAGVADTQYF. The DNA of the CDR3 is TGTGCCAGCAGCCTCCGCGGAATAGCGGGAGTCGCAGATACGCAGTATTTT.

The chain couples TRBV5-1 to TRBJ2-2; D is perhaps TRBD1 or TRBD2 (5 bases each). Germline V gene sequence: CDR1 SGHRS, CDR2 YFSETQ. The V and J ends lost 4 bases and 2 bases respectively, with 9 bases between them. This CDR3 has 14 residues. The CDR3 is CASSGTVNTGELFF. The CDR3, as DNA: TGCGCCAGCAGCGGGACGGTCAACACCGGGGAGCTGTTTTTT.

This chain connects TRBV5-1 to TRBJ2-2; 7 bases line up with TRBD2. This CDR3 has 17 residues. Germline CDR1 SGHRS, CDR2 YFSETQ. V trimming: 0 bases; J trimming: 3 bases; junction bases outside the gene matches: 8. CDR3 in DNA: TGCGCCAGCAGCTTGGGCCGGAGAGGGAGGGACACCGGGGAGCTGTTTTTT. This gives the protein CASSLGRRGRDTGELFF.

This rearrangement joins TRBV5-4 to TRBJ2-7; 11 bases agree with TRBD2. CDR1 is SGHNT, CDR2 YYREEE, per germline (reference sequence). The V and J ends lost 4 bases and 4 bases, in that order; junction bases with no gene match: 7. This CDR3 has 15 amino acids. CDR3: CASSPPGLADYEQYF. CDR3 sequence (DNA): TGTGCCAGCAGCCCGCCGGGACTAGCGGATTACGAGCAGTACTTC.

The CDR3 DNA follows: TGTGCCAGCAGCAAACTAGCGGGGCGTTACAATGAGCAGTTCTTC. Translated, it gives CASSKLAGRYNEQFF. The chain is built from TRBV21-1 and TRBJ2-1; the table calls TRBD2, which could not be checked here. TRBV21-1 is classified as a pseudogene. The CDR3 is 15 residues long.

V gene TRBV4-3 combines with J gene TRBJ1-1; TRBD1 might be the D (5 bases). Trimming took off 0 bases at V and 0 bases at J, with 8 bases between the two ends. Germline CDR1 is LGHNA and CDR2 is YSLEER. This CDR3 comprises 15 residues. The CDR3 coding sequence is TGCGCCAGCAGCCAAGAAAGGACACTGAACACTGAAGCTTTCTTT. Its translation: CASSQERTLNTEAFF.

V is TRBV29-1 and J is TRBJ1-4; D gene unclear. V dropped 4 bases and J dropped 4 bases, with 4 bases sitting between them. Germline assignment: CDR1 SQVTM and CDR2 ANQGSEA. The CDR3 loop spans 11 amino acids. For the CDR3, the DNA is TGCAGCGTTGCCTATAATGAAAAACTGTTTTTT. Protein product: CSVAYNEKLFF. The full variable domain, with the rest looked up from reference TRBV29-1 and TRBJ1-4, is SAVISQKPSRDICQRGTSLTIQCQVDSQVTMMFWYRQQPGQSLTLIATANQGSEATYESGFVIDKFPISRPNLTFSTLTVSNMSPEDSSIYLCSVAYNEKLFFGSGTQLSVL.

The chain recombines TRBV7-9 with TRBJ1-3; D ambiguous. This CDR3 contains 14 residues. Germline V gene sequence: CDR1 SEHNR, CDR2 FQNEAQ (reference sequence). The ends were cut back, 11 bases at V and 0 bases at J, with 14 bases in the middle. The CDR3 loop reads CAFGGSFSGNTIYF. The DNA of the CDR3 is TGTGCCTTTGGAGGCAGTTTCTCTGGAAACACCATATATTTT.

The table lists this clone with a count of one. The chain combines TRBV2 with TRBJ1-5; 9 positions match TRBD1. The CDR3 extends over 14 amino acids. Germline values: CDR1 SNHLY, CDR2 FYNNEI. V shed 6 bases, J shed 7 bases, and the junction held 7 bases outside the gene matches. CDR3 nucleotides: TGTGCCAGCAGCCGGGACAGGGTTAACCAGCCCCAGCATTTT. Its protein product is CASSRDRVNQPQHF.

The chain employs TRBV4-1 and TRBJ1-5; D is ambiguous. This CDR3 is built from 13 residues. Germline V lookup: CDR1 MGHRA, CDR2 YSYEKL. V lost 1 base, J lost 3 bases, and 4 bases lay in between. The chain's CDR3 is CASSQVTNQPQHF. CDR3 nucleotides: TGCGCCAGCAGCCAAGTAACCAATCAGCCCCAGCATTTT.

This chain uses TRBV11-3 with TRBJ2-7; 8 bases are shared with TRBD1. The CDR3 loop spans 14 amino acids. Trimming at V came to 5 bases and at J to 3 bases, leaving 6 bases not matched to a gene. In germline, CDR1 is SGHNT, CDR2 YENEEA. The CDR3 is CASSTRQGHYEQYF. The CDR3 nucleotides read TGTGCCAGCAGCACGCGACAGGGGCACTACGAGCAGTACTTC.

J is TRBJ1-1 and V is TRBV5-1; TRBD1 aligns across 7 bases. Unmatched junction bases numbered 3, after V lost 3 bases and J lost 4 bases. The CDR3 length is 13 residues. CDR1 and CDR2 from the germline V gene are SGHRS and YFSETQ. CDR3 sequence reads: CASSSYRGTEAFF. CDR3 DNA sequence: TGCGCCAGCAGCTCCTACAGGGGCACTGAAGCTTTCTTT.

The chain is built from TRBV9 and TRBJ2-5; D is undetermined. Germline V gives CDR1 SGDLS, CDR2 YYNGEE. The CDR3 runs to 13 residues. V lost 0 bases, J lost 4 bases, and 7 bases lay in between. The CDR3 reads CASSVDLGETQYF. CDR3 coding DNA: TGTGCCAGCAGCGTAGATTTGGGAGAGACCCAGTACTTC.

This clone came up once. The chain has TRBV4-1 and TRBJ2-6, with no clear D. Trimming removed 1 base from V and 1 base from J, with 8 bases in between. The CDR3 runs 16 residues. The V gene's germline CDR1 is MGHRA and CDR2 YSYEKL. CDR3 residues: CASSQVRESGANVLTF. The CDR3 DNA sequence: TGCGCCAGCAGCCAAGTCCGAGAATCTGGGGCCAACGTCCTGACTTTC.

The V call is TRBV9, the J call TRBJ2-3; TRBD2 matches at 7 bases. The CDR3 is 15 amino acids. Germline assignment: CDR1 SGDLS and CDR2 YYNGEE. The V segment lost 0 bases and the J segment 6 bases; nucleotides outside the gene matches: 7. Here the CDR3 DNA reads TGTGCCAGCAGCGTAGAGGGCGGGAGAGCGGATACGCAGTATTTT. Residues: CASSVEGGRADTQYF.

In DNA form, the CDR3 reads TGTGCCAGTAGTCACTTTCTACAGGGGAGTAATGAAAAACTGTTTTTT. This sequence encodes CASSHFLQGSNEKLFF. The chain combines TRBV19 with TRBJ1-4; TRBD1 matches at 7 bases. The ends lost 5 bases at V and 4 bases at J; junction bases unmatched: 10. The CDR3 spans 16 residues. Germline lookup yields CDR1 LNHDA and CDR2 SQIVND (reference sequence).

V and J are TRBV15 and TRBJ1-1; D is uncertain. CDR3 length: 13 residues. V was pared by 3 bases and J by 11 bases, with 16 bases between. The V gene's germline CDR1 is LNHNV and CDR2 YYDKDF (reference sequence). DNA of the CDR3: TGTGCCACCAGCAGGGAGTCTAGGGCTCGGGCTTTCTTT. Protein: CATSRESRARAFF.

The V and J genes are TRBV3-1 (or the pseudogene TRBV3-2) and TRBJ2-1; D remains ambiguous. Trimming pared 0 bases from V and 5 bases from J, leaving 5 bases between. CDR3 length equals 13 residues. The germline CDR1 and CDR2 sequences are LGHDT and YNNKEL (reference sequence). CDR3 region: CASSQDSHNEQFF. The CDR3 region has the DNA TGTGCCAGCAGCCAAGATAGCCACAATGAGCAGTTCTTC.

As for this clone: Its ends do not fully match the called genes, so a read error is possible. V gene TRBV6-5 combines with J gene TRBJ1-5; 8 nucleotides match TRBD1. The CDR3 has 13 residues. Germline V lookup: CDR1 MNHEY, CDR2 SVGAGI. CDR3 coding DNA: TGTGCCAGCAGCGAGAGACCGACAGGGGCCCGTGCTTTT. It yields the protein CASSERPTGARAF.

In the case of this clone: The sample holds other DNA sequences that translate to the same CDR3. This rearrangement joins TRBV18 to TRBJ2-5; D is perhaps TRBD2 (5 bases). Trimming took 3 bases from V and 4 from J, leaving 9 bases between them. The CDR3 runs to 13 residues. CDR1 and CDR2 from the germline V gene are KGHSH and LQKENI. CDR3 sequence reads: CASSPRAGETQYF. As DNA, the CDR3 is TGTGCCAGCTCACCTCGGGCGGGAGAGACCCAGTACTTC.

CDR3 sequence reads: CASSDPGQGSTNEQYF. The CDR3 nucleotides are TGTGCCAGCAGTGATCCGGGACAGGGAAGTACCAACGAGCAGTACTTC. The chain uses TRBV2 and TRBJ2-7; TRBD1 aligns across 9 bases. Germline CDR1 reads SNHLY; CDR2 reads FYNNEI. The J segment lost 5 bases and the V segment lost 3 bases, leaving 11 bases of the junction unmatched. The CDR3 loop spans 16 amino acids.

This chain joins TRBV1 and TRBJ1-6. TRBV1 corresponds to a pseudogene. The CDR3 is 15 amino acids. The CDR3 loop is CTSRRELRENSPLHF. The CDR3 DNA reads TGCACCAGCCGCCGTGAGCTCAGGGAGAATTCACCCCTCCACTTT.

J is TRBJ1-1 and V is TRBV27, with 8 bases identical to TRBD1. J was trimmed by 6 bases and V by 2 bases; bases with no gene match: 8. This CDR3 has 15 amino acids. CDR1 is MNHEY, CDR2 SMNVEV, per germline (reference sequence). Here the CDR3 DNA reads TGTGCCAGCAGTTTACAGGGGGCCCACGGCCCTGAAGCTTTCTTT. Residues: CASSLQGAHGPEAFF.

The chain has TRBV7-9 and TRBJ1-3; D unresolved. CDR1 is SEHNR, CDR2 FQNEAQ, per germline (reference sequence). The CDR3 extends over 13 amino acids. V lost 1 base to trimming and J lost 4 bases, with 5 bases between them. The DNA for the CDR3 is TGTGCCAGCAGCTTAGATAACGGAAACACCATATATTTT. This sequence encodes CASSLDNGNTIYF.

The chain combines TRBV4-3 with TRBJ2-5; 8 bases are shared with TRBD2. J gave up 7 bases and V 4 bases, and 11 bases lay outside the gene matches. This CDR3 is 15 amino acids long. Germline-derived CDR1 and CDR2 are LGHNA and YSLEER. The DNA for the CDR3 is TGCGCCAGCAGCCTATATCCGGGACTAGGGGGGACCCAGTACTTC. Encoded protein: CASSLYPGLGGTQYF.

This chain connects TRBV7-2 to TRBJ2-5, with D possibly TRBD2 on 6 matching bases. The germline CDR1 and CDR2 sequences are SGHTA and FQGNSA. Trimming took off 5 bases at V and 5 bases at J, with 15 bases between the two ends. This CDR3 comprises 14 residues. In DNA form, the CDR3 reads TGTGCCAGCAGCATTTATGGGGCGGGGGAGACCCAGTACTTC. This sequence encodes CASSIYGAGETQYF.

The V and J genes are TRBV25-1 and TRBJ2-7, with 7 bases identical to TRBD2. Germline CDR1 and CDR2: MGHDK and SYGVNS. Trimming took 6 bases from V and 0 from J; bases not matched to a gene: 2. The CDR3 covers 13 residues. CDR3 in amino acids: CASRGGSSYEQYF. CDR3 DNA: TGTGCCAGCAGGGGCGGGAGCTCCTACGAGCAGTACTTC.

The chain carries TRBV28 and TRBJ2-7; no clear D gene. Trimming took off 7 bases at V and 0 bases at J, with 10 bases between the two ends. Germline V lookup: CDR1 MDHEN, CDR2 SYDVKM. The CDR3 runs to 13 residues. The CDR3 DNA reads as TGTGCCAGCAATTCCAGGTCCTCCTACGAGCAGTACTTC. This sequence encodes CASNSRSSYEQYF. The full variable domain, in which reference TRBV28 and TRBJ2-7 provide the parts outside the CDR3, is DVKVTQSSRYLVKRTGEKVFLECVQDMDHENMFWYRQDPGLGLRLIYFSYDVKMKEKGDIPEGYSVSREKKERFSLILESASTNQTSMYLCASNSRSSYEQYFGPGTRLTVT.

This chain uses TRBV5-1 with TRBJ1-4, with D tentatively TRBD1 (5 bases). The CDR3 contains 16 residues. CDR1 and CDR2 (germline): SGHRS, YFSETQ. V lost 0 bases and J lost 4, with 13 bases in between. The CDR3 DNA sequence: TGCGCCAGCAGCTTGGTAGGATCTGGGGGTAATGAAAAACTGTTTTTT. Amino acids: CASSLVGSGGNEKLFF.

The chain couples TRBV7-9 to TRBJ1-4; D is undetermined. In germline, CDR1 is SEHNR, CDR2 FQNEAQ (reference sequence). The ends were cut back, 4 bases at V and 3 bases at J, with 12 bases in the middle. The CDR3 is made up of 15 amino acids. The CDR3 DNA reads TGTGCCAGCAGCTCTGAGGGTTTAGCTAATGAAAAACTGTTTTTT. The encoded protein is CASSSEGLANEKLFF.